A selection of T cell receptor beta chains follows, all from one sample in a study of blood T cell repertoires in COVID-19. Data came from immunoSEQ multiplex PCR; TCRdb stores just in-frame clones and leaves some out. The table shows about 250,000 clones, with 87% occurring only once. The sample comprised peripheral blood. The origin of the receptors is a man between 18 and 29 years old with active or convalescent COVID-19. Each CDR3 is given with its conserved first and last residue. Fields, in order: J gene, D gene, V gene, clone size, CDR3 protein, CDR3 DNA. The D gene is left open where the match is weak. A row's size may be missing; if present it is once, few, many or a size class.

TRBJ1-4	TRBD1	TRBV9	.	CASSVGTGGLNEKLFF	TGTGCCAGCAGCGTGGGGACAGGGGGACTGAATGAAAAACTGTTTTTT
TRBJ2-7	TRBD2	TRBV20-1	.	CSASSSPGGRSEQYF	TGCAGTGCTAGTTCCTCTCCGGGGGGAAGGAGCGAGCAGTACTTC
TRBJ2-3	TRBD2	TRBV27	once	CASRAQLAGSTDTQYF	TGTGCCAGCAGGGCGCAACTAGCGGGGAGCACAGATACGCAGTATTTT
TRBJ1-1	.	TRBV6-5	once	CASSYSPRGRTEAFF	TGTGCCAGCAGTTACTCCCCCCGAGGTAGGACTGAAGCTTTCTTT
TRBJ2-1	TRBD2	TRBV30	.	CAWRNVLAGPYGEQFF	TGTGCCTGGAGGAACGTACTAGCGGGGCCCTATGGTGAACAGTTCTTC
TRBJ2-2	TRBD2	TRBV5-1	.	CASSSSPSGETGELFF	TGCGCCAGCAGCTCTTCCCCTAGCGGGGAAACCGGGGAGCTGTTTTTT
TRBJ2-7	.	TRBV6-5	.	CASSHSYEQYF	TGTGCCAGCAGCCACTCCTACGAGCAGTACTTC
TRBJ1-1	.	TRBV5-1	few	CASSLDTGGGTEAFF	TGCGCCAGCAGCTTGGATACCGGGGGAGGCACTGAAGCTTTCTTT
TRBJ1-2	.	TRBV10-3	.	CAISDRVVDGYTF	TGTGCCATCAGTGACAGGGTGGTGGATGGCTACACCTTC
TRBJ2-5	TRBD2	TRBV7-2	.	CASSLDRLAGGNRETQYF	TGTGCCAGCAGCTTGGACCGACTAGCGGGGGGCAACAGGGAGACCCAGTACTTC
TRBJ2-1	TRBD2	TRBV5-4	.	CASSLASGAYNEQFF	TGTGCCAGCAGCTTGGCTAGCGGGGCCTACAATGAGCAGTTCTTC
TRBJ2-7	TRBD2	TRBV6-1	.	CASQRLADPYEQYF	TGTGCCAGCCAACGACTAGCGGACCCCTACGAGCAGTACTTC
TRBJ1-3	.	TRBV14	.	CASSQDLRQLGNTIYF	TGTGCCAGCAGCCAAGATCTCAGACAACTTGGAAACACCATATATTTT
TRBJ2-3	.	TRBV7-2	.	CASSTRGGTASTDTQYF	TGTGCCAGCAGCACGAGGGGCGGGACTGCTAGCACAGATACGCAGTATTTT
TRBJ1-5	TRBD1	TRBV5-6	few	CASSFRTGNQPQHF	TGTGCCAGCAGCTTTAGGACAGGGAATCAGCCCCAGCATTTT
TRBJ1-6	.	TRBV27	.	CASSFGDSPLHF	TGTGCCAGCAGTTTCGGAGACTCACCCCTCCACTTT
TRBJ2-2	.	TRBV9	.	CASSGTRDINTGELFF	TGTGCCAGCAGCGGAACCCGGGACATTAACACCGGGGAGCTGTTTTTT
TRBJ2-7	.	TRBV10-3	once	CAIRRTEGERGQYF	TGTGCCATCAGAAGGACAGAGGGCGAAAGAGGGCAGTACTTC
TRBJ2-7	.	TRBV1	.	CTSSHPRTSGKKGSYEQYF	TGCACCAGCAGCCACCCCCGGACTAGCGGGAAGAAGGGCTCCTACGAGCAGTACTTC
TRBJ2-1	TRBD2	TRBV18	.	CASSLTSGSYEQFF	TGTGCCAGCTCACTAACTAGCGGGAGTTATGAGCAGTTCTTC
TRBJ2-3	TRBD2	TRBV7-9	.	CASSPRQSGGVDTQYF	TGTGCCAGCAGCCCCCGCCAGAGCGGGGGGGTCGATACGCAGTATTTT
TRBJ2-2	TRBD1	TRBV5-6	.	CASSPQGENTGELFF	TGTGCCAGCAGCCCACAGGGGGAAAACACCGGGGAGCTGTTTTTT
TRBJ2-1	TRBD2	TRBV6-5	.	CASSFRTSAASNEQFF	TGTGCCAGCAGTTTCCGGACTAGCGCGGCTAGCAATGAGCAGTTCTTC
TRBJ2-3	TRBD2	TRBV7-8	.	CASSREAGGADTQYF	TGTGCCAGCAGCCGAGAAGCGGGAGGGGCAGATACGCAGTATTTT
TRBJ2-7	TRBD2	TRBV28	.	CASSGAGGTYEQYF	TGTGCCAGCAGCGGAGCGGGAGGGACCTACGAGCAGTACTTC
TRBJ2-3	.	TRBV7-2	.	CASSLAYGKHLGQYF	TGTGCCAGCAGCTTAGCGTACGGGAAACACCTAGGGCAGTATTTT
TRBJ2-2	TRBD1	TRBV6-2/TRBV6-3	.	CASSPYLQGPNTGELFF	TGTGCCAGCAGTCCCTATTTACAGGGGCCGAACACCGGGGAGCTGTTTTTT
TRBJ2-3	.	TRBV3-1/TRBV3-2	.	CASSQDLGEPSTDTQYF	TGTGCCAGCAGCCAAGATCTCGGAGAACCGAGCACAGATACGCAGTATTTT
TRBJ2-3	.	TRBV29-1	few	CSVDRGGTDTQYF	TGCAGCGTCGATCGGGGTGGCACAGATACGCAGTATTTT
TRBJ1-2	TRBD1	TRBV2	.	CASSVTQGAPYGYTF	TGTGCCAGCAGTGTTACTCAGGGGGCCCCCTATGGCTACACCTTC
TRBJ2-3	.	TRBV10-3	.	CAISERQDSDTQYF	TGTGCCATCAGTGAACGACAGGATTCAGATACGCAGTATTTT
TRBJ1-2	.	TRBV11-2	.	CASSSQDYGYTF	TGTGCCAGCAGCTCACAGGACTATGGCTACACCTTC
TRBJ1-3	.	TRBV4-2	.	CASSPGRPSGNTIYF	TGTGCCAGCAGCCCAGGCAGACCCTCTGGAAACACCATATATTTT
TRBJ1-2	TRBD1	TRBV19	.	CASSPGTEIYGYTF	TGTGCCAGTAGTCCAGGGACAGAAATCTATGGCTACACCTTC
TRBJ1-1	.	TRBV6-5	.	CASSYSSGETEAFF	TGTGCCAGCAGTTACTCTTCCGGGGAAACTGAAGCTTTCTTT
TRBJ2-3	TRBD2	TRBV7-2	.	CASSFTPLAGGTDTQYF	TGTGCCAGCAGCTTCACCCCACTAGCGGGGGGCACAGATACGCAGTATTTT
TRBJ2-1	.	TRBV30	.	CAWNRLVGVGEQFF	TGTGCCTGGAACCGACTAGTGGGGGTCGGTGAGCAGTTCTTC
TRBJ1-3	TRBD1	TRBV7-2	.	CASSRGTGDGNTIYF	TGTGCCAGCAGCCGCGGGACAGGGGACGGAAACACCATATATTTT
TRBJ2-7	TRBD2	TRBV7-2	once	CASSPRLAGRLSYEQYF	TGTGCCAGCAGCCCACGACTAGCGGGACGCCTCTCCTACGAGCAGTACTTC
TRBJ1-6	TRBD1	TRBV7-3	.	CASSLTGYNSPLHF	TGTGCCAGCAGCCTGACAGGGTATAATTCACCCCTCCACTTT
TRBJ2-1	TRBD2	TRBV6-2/TRBV6-3	.	CASSYSPSGYSYNEQFF	TGTGCCAGCAGTTACTCTCCTAGCGGATATTCCTACAATGAGCAGTTCTTC
TRBJ1-1	.	TRBV7-2	.	CASSKQGPDMNTEAFF	TGTGCCAGCAGCAAACAGGGACCGGACATGAACACTGAAGCTTTCTTT
TRBJ2-7	TRBD2	TRBV14	.	CASSQVAGVYEQYF	TGTGCCAGCAGCCAAGTCGCGGGGGTCTACGAGCAGTACTTC